This TCR beta chain was observed in a study of blood T cell repertoires in COVID-19. Across the whole study: The cDNA or gDNA used as material had been derived from T cells, B-cell-depleted T cells, or PBMCs.

The authors' processing: For nucleated cells, counts were estimated from reference gene primer amplification. Assay used: immunoSEQ multiplex PCR; TCRdb lists only in-frame clones, some missing. That table is the source of V, J and clone size, and D and trimming were worked out from the DNA. The repertoire holds approximately 490,000 clones, with 87% as singletons. This CDR3 has 14 residues. Trimming stripped 0 bases from V and 5 bases from J, with 12 bases between. Germline assignment: CDR1 SGHRS and CDR2 YFSETQ. The receptor's source is a woman between 18 and 29 years old who had recovered from COVID-19. What was sequenced was PBMCs or T cells enriched from blood (not recorded which). The V and J genes are TRBV5-1 and TRBJ2-7; TRBD1 is a possible D gene (5 bases). The CDR3 DNA follows: TGCGCCAGCAGCTTGGGGTCGCCACAGGACGAGCAGTACTTC. Its translation is CASSLGSPQDEQYF.